The sequence of this TCR beta chain was determined in a study of shared clonotypes between healthy human individuals. Findings of the study overall: Non-shared clonotypes had lower generation probabilities than those shared by all four donors.

Data came from immunoSEQ multiplex PCR; TCRdb stores just in-frame clones and leaves some out. The sample holds 1,400,000 or so clones, less than 99% seen once. Notes on this clone: The antigen is undetermined.

Subsets obtained from CD4+ cells comprised CD45RA+ naive and CD45RA-negative memory cells. Germline V gene sequence: CDR1 KGHSH, CDR2 LQKENI. V dropped 2 bases and J dropped 3; count of bases not matched to a gene: 6. CDR3 size: 16 residues. This chain links TRBV18 with TRBJ2-3; 9 nucleotides match TRBD2. The receptor's source is a man aged 25-40 years in good health. What was sequenced was naive CD4+ T cells sorted from blood. The subset is: CD45RA+ positively selected. The CDR3 sequence is CASSPIAGEGTDTQYF. CDR3 in DNA: TGTGCCAGCTCACCAATAGCGGGAGAGGGGACAGATACGCAGTATTTT.